Presented here are 25 T cell receptor beta chains from one specimen sequenced in a study of T cell responses to AZD1222 COVID-19 vaccine. The assay was immunoSEQ multiplex PCR, and TCRdb's table has in-frame clones only and misses some. Of approximately 150,000 clones listed, more than 80% were seen once; the top ten hold about 3.2%. The source was peripheral blood, collected 28 days after the second AZD1222 dose. These receptors all come from an adult who received the AZD1222 COVID-19 vaccine.

The chain employs TRBV19 and TRBJ1-1; D is ambiguous. In germline, CDR1 is LNHDA, CDR2 SQIVND (reference sequence). The V end lost 5 bases, the J end lost 1 base, and 8 bases lay between the germline ends. This CDR3 comprises 13 residues. The CDR3 loop reads CASSVGKNTEAFF. The CDR3 DNA reads TGTGCCAGTAGTGTCGGGAAGAACACTGAAGCTTTCTTT.

This rearrangement joins TRBV24-1 to TRBJ2-7; 8 nucleotides match TRBD2. Germline V gene data show CDR1 as KGHDR and CDR2 as SFDVKD. The ends lost 0 bases at V and 3 bases at J; junction bases unmatched: 3. CDR3 length equals 15 residues. The CDR3 loop reads CATSDLERGHYEQYF. CDR3 sequence (DNA): TGTGCCACCAGTGATTTGGAGCGGGGGCACTACGAGCAGTACTTC.

The rearrangement joins TRBV7-9 to TRBJ1-3, with D possibly matching TRBD1 (5 bases). The CDR3 is 14 amino acids. V lost 10 bases and J 0 bases, leaving 13 bases between the germline ends. CDR1 is SEHNR, CDR2 FQNEAQ, per germline (reference sequence). CDR3 loop: CATATDSSGNTIYF. The CDR3 DNA reads as TGTGCCACCGCGACCGACAGCTCTGGAAACACCATATATTTT.

The rearrangement uses TRBV4-2 and TRBJ2-5; D perhaps matches TRBD1 (6 bases). This CDR3 contains 15 residues. With 2 bases removed from V and 1 base from J, the gap between germline ends came to 11 bases. The V gene's germline CDR1 is LGHNA and CDR2 YNFKEQ. CDR3 region: CASSQSGQSQETQYF. As DNA, the CDR3 is TGTGCCAGCAGCCAATCAGGACAGTCCCAAGAGACCCAGTACTTC.

V and J are TRBV18 and TRBJ1-6, with D possibly TRBD1 on 6 matching bases. Germline-derived CDR1 and CDR2 are KGHSH and LQKENI. The CDR3 loop spans 15 amino acids. The V gene lost 6 bases and the J gene lost 7 bases, with 16 bases spanning the gap. CDR3 amino acids: CASSPRGGGNSPLHF. DNA for the CDR3: TGTGCCAGCTCCCCAAGGGGGGGAGGCAATTCACCCCTCCACTTT.

V usage is TRBV7-9 and J usage is TRBJ2-7, with 12 nucleotides matching TRBD2. Germline trimming cut 5 bases from V and 2 bases from J; bases unmatched to any gene: 4. The CDR3 contains 15 residues. CDR1 is SEHNR, CDR2 FQNEAQ, per germline (reference sequence). CDR3 nucleotide sequence: TGTGCCAGCAGCCCGACTAGCGGGAGCACCTACGAGCAGTACTTC. It specifies CASSPTSGSTYEQYF.

The chain has TRBV3-1 (or the pseudogene TRBV3-2) and TRBJ1-4, with TRBD1 matching over 9 bases. Germline values: CDR1 LGHDT, CDR2 YNNKEL (reference sequence). CDR3 length: 15 amino acids. V lost 1 base and J lost 5; bases outside the gene matches: 2. This CDR3 is CASSQVTGGNEKLFF. CDR3 nucleotides: TGTGCCAGCAGCCAAGTTACAGGGGGCAATGAAAAACTGTTTTTT.

J is TRBJ1-5 and V is TRBV19; D gene unclear. There are 16 residues in the CDR3. Trimming removed 3 bases from V and 1 base from J, with 13 bases in between. Germline CDR1 reads LNHDA; CDR2 reads SQIVND (reference sequence). The CDR3 coding sequence is TGTGCCAGTAGTATCCCCCCGGACGGGAGCAATCAGCCCCAGCATTTT. It encodes CASSIPPDGSNQPQHF.

Only one count was recorded for this clone. The chain has TRBV18 and TRBJ1-2; D possibly corresponds to TRBD1 (6 bases). V lost 3 bases and J 4 bases, leaving 12 bases between the germline ends. Germline lookup yields CDR1 KGHSH and CDR2 LQKENI. The CDR3 runs to 14 residues. The CDR3 here is CASSPLQGSYGYTF. CDR3 in DNA: TGTGCCAGCTCACCGTTACAGGGCTCCTATGGCTACACCTTC.

This chain joins TRBV7-2 and TRBJ1-3; 7 bases align to TRBD1. The CDR3 loop spans 15 amino acids. With V trimmed by 1 base and J by 3 bases, 3 bases remained unmatched. In germline, CDR1 is SGHTA, CDR2 FQGNSA. The CDR3 loop reads CASSLEGGIGNTIYF. The DNA for the CDR3 is TGTGCCAGCAGCTTAGAAGGGGGCATTGGAAACACCATATATTTT.

With regard to this clone: In the same sample, other DNA sequences code for this CDR3. This chain uses TRBV9 with TRBJ1-1, with no clear D. Germline V lookup: CDR1 SGDLS, CDR2 YYNGEE. The CDR3 is 12 amino acids. Trimming took off 0 bases at V and 2 bases at J, with 2 bases between the two ends. CDR3 loop: CASSVENTEAFF. As DNA, the CDR3 is TGTGCCAGCAGCGTAGAAAACACTGAAGCTTTCTTT.

The chain carries TRBV5-1 and TRBJ2-7; D ambiguous. The germline gives CDR1 SGHRS, CDR2 YFSETQ. This CDR3 is built from 13 residues. Trimming took off 4 bases at V and 6 bases at J, with 14 bases between the two ends. CDR3 coding DNA: TGCGCCAGCAGCGGGTTGACGAGTGCCGAGCAGTACTTC. It is translated as CASSGLTSAEQYF.

This clone was seen only once. This chain uses TRBV11-2 with TRBJ1-2; D is possibly TRBD1 (5 bases). V shed 6 bases and J shed 4 bases, with 9 bases lying between them. CDR1 is SGHAT, CDR2 FQNNGV, per germline. This CDR3 is 12 amino acids long. This CDR3 is CASSSGTYGYTF. In DNA form, the CDR3 reads TGTGCCAGCAGTTCAGGGACCTATGGCTACACCTTC.

This clone was seen just once. The rearrangement links TRBV29-1 to TRBJ2-7; D not certain. V dropped 2 bases and J dropped 2 bases, with 13 bases sitting between them. This CDR3 contains 14 residues. From germline, CDR1 is SQVTM and CDR2 ANQGSEA. CDR3 residues: CSVETGQTPYEQYF. CDR3 sequence (DNA): TGCAGCGTTGAAACCGGCCAGACCCCCTACGAGCAGTACTTC.

This chain uses TRBV5-4 with TRBJ2-1; D remains unclear. Trimming left V 6 bases short and J 3 bases short, with 16 bases between. The CDR3 has 15 residues. Germline lookup yields CDR1 SGHNT and CDR2 YYREEE (reference sequence). The CDR3: CASNADGINYNEQFF. Written as DNA, the CDR3 is TGTGCCAGCAACGCAGATGGGATCAACTACAATGAGCAGTTCTTC.

This chain joins TRBV3-1 (or the pseudogene TRBV3-2) and TRBJ1-3, with unresolved D. With 4 bases removed from V and 0 bases from J, the gap between germline ends came to 10 bases. The CDR3 is 15 residues long. The germline V gene encodes CDR1 LGHDT and CDR2 YNNKEL (reference sequence). CDR3 residues: CASSPSVSSGNTIYF. DNA of the CDR3: TGTGCCAGCAGCCCTTCAGTTAGCTCTGGAAACACCATATATTTT.

The rearrangement uses TRBV7-9 and TRBJ1-2; 9 bases agree with TRBD1. Germline CDR1 and CDR2: SEHNR and FQNEAQ (reference sequence). Trimming took 2 bases from V and 6 from J; bases not matched to a gene: 19. The CDR3 is 19 amino acids. CDR3 residues: CASSLWQTGQGGERDGYTF. CDR3 bases: TGTGCCAGCAGCTTATGGCAGACGGGACAGGGAGGGGAGAGGGATGGCTACACCTTC.

This CDR3 reads CASSERVVVKLGTEAFF. CDR3 DNA sequence: TGTGCCAGCAGTGAAAGAGTGGTGGTTAAGTTGGGCACTGAAGCTTTCTTT. The V call is TRBV6-1, the J call TRBJ1-1; D gene uncertain. The V end was cut by 2 bases, the J end by 4 bases, with 20 bases between. Looked up from germline, CDR1 is MNHNS and CDR2 is SASEGT. The CDR3 sequence is 17 residues long.

The chain recombines TRBV7-9 with TRBJ1-4; D is ambiguous. V was pared by 1 base and J by 7 bases, with 13 bases between. Germline V gene sequence: CDR1 SEHNR, CDR2 FQNEAQ (reference sequence). The CDR3 length is 15 residues. The CDR3 sequence is CASSLVEVVAEKLFF. CDR3 nucleotide sequence: TGTGCCAGCAGCTTAGTCGAGGTAGTAGCTGAAAAACTGTTTTTT.

The chain has TRBV10-1 and TRBJ2-1; unclear D gene. The CDR3 loop spans 16 amino acids. V was pared by 0 bases and J by 8 bases, with 17 bases between. CDR1 and CDR2 from the germline V gene are WNHNN and SYGVQD (reference sequence). The CDR3 sequence: CASSESILGDPDEQFF. The DNA for the CDR3 is TGCGCCAGCAGTGAGTCGATTCTGGGCGACCCGGATGAGCAGTTCTTC.

The chain links TRBV30 to TRBJ2-7, with TRBD2 matching over 9 bases. The CDR3 consists of 18 residues. From germline, CDR1 is GTSNPN and CDR2 SVGIG (reference sequence). The J segment lost 1 base and the V segment lost 4 bases, leaving 17 bases of the junction unmatched. CDR3 residues: CAWNGRGAGGRGSYEQYF. The CDR3 DNA reads TGTGCCTGGAACGGCCGGGGGGCCGGCGGGAGGGGGTCCTACGAGCAGTACTTC.

This sequence joins TRBV11-2 and TRBJ1-3; 8 bases agree with TRBD1. CDR1 and CDR2 from the germline V gene are SGHAT and FQNNGV. This CDR3 contains 13 residues. Trimming took 6 bases from V and 6 from J; bases not matched to a gene: 4. The CDR3 region is CASRRTGQNTIYF. CDR3 DNA: TGTGCCAGCAGGAGGACAGGGCAAAACACCATATATTTT.

The chain uses TRBV5-6 and TRBJ1-2; 7 positions agree with TRBD1. V lost 4 bases and J lost 3; bases outside the gene matches: 12. The CDR3 sequence is 16 residues long. Germline CDR1 reads SGHDT; CDR2 reads YYEEEE. CDR3 residues: CASSLFRTGPHYGYTF. The CDR3 DNA reads as TGTGCCAGCAGCCTTTTTCGGACAGGCCCCCACTATGGCTACACCTTC.

The chain has TRBV12-3 or TRBV12-4 and TRBJ1-2, with 7 bases aligning to TRBD1. The CDR3 is 13 amino acids. V was pared by 6 bases and J by 5 bases, with 6 bases of the junction left unmatched. The CDR3 DNA sequence: TGTGCCAGCAGACCACAGGGGACGTATGGCTACACCTTC. This codes for CASRPQGTYGYTF.

Within the sample, this clone is medium-sized (0.01 to 0.1%). This sequence joins TRBV27 and TRBJ2-5; D uncertain. This CDR3 is built from 11 residues. V lost 1 base, J lost 5 bases, and 2 bases lay in between. In germline, CDR1 is MNHEY, CDR2 SMNVEV (reference sequence). CDR3 in amino acids: CASSLCETQYF. For the CDR3, the DNA is TGTGCCAGCAGTTTATGCGAGACCCAGTACTTC.